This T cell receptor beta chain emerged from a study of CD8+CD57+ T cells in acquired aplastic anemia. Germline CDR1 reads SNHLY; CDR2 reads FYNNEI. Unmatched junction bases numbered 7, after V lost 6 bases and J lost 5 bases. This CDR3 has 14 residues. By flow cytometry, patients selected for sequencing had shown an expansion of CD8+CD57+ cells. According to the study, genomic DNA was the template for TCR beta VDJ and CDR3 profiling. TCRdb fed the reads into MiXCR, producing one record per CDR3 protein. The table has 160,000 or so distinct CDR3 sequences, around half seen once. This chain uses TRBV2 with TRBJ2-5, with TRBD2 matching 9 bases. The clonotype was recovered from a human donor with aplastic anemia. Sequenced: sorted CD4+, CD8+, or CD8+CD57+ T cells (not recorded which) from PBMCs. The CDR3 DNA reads TGTGCCAGCAGGACTAGCGGACCTCGGGAGACCCAGTACTTC. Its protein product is CASRTSGPRETQYF.